A selection of T cell receptor beta chains follows, all from one sample in a study of identical twins. TCRdb processed the 5' RACE reads anew with MiXCR; each CDR3 protein has one entry. Of 420,000 or so distinct CDR3 sequences listed, 15% to 20% are singletons. The sequencing input was naive T cells sorted from blood. These receptor sequences come from a man in his forties or fifties in good health. Each CDR3 is given with its conserved first and last residue. Each record gives: CDR3 DNA, CDR3 protein, D gene, clone size, J gene, V gene. The D gene is left open where the match is weak. Part of the rows lack a size; the others show once, few, many or a class for expanded clones.

TGCGCCAGCAGCCAAGATCTCCACGCCGGTATGAGAACCGGGGAGCTGTTTTTT	CASSQDLHAGMRTGELFF	NA	few	TRBJ2-2	TRBV4-1
TGCAGTGCTAGAGATCCGGGGGTCGGTGGCTACACCTTC	CSARDPGVGGYTF	NA	few	TRBJ1-2	TRBV20-1
TGCAGCGTAGATCTCGGGGGGGGCACAGATACGCAGTATTTT	CSVDLGGGTDTQYF	TRBD2	many	TRBJ2-3	TRBV29-1
TGCAGCGTTGCTTTGCCCTCTGGAAACACCATATATTTT	CSVALPSGNTIYF	NA	many	TRBJ1-3	TRBV29-1
TGCAGTGCTAGGTGGACGATGCGGAACACTGAAGCTTTCTTT	CSARWTMRNTEAFF	NA	few	TRBJ1-1	TRBV20-1
TGCGCCAGCAGACACCCGGGACACCGCTCTGGAAACACCATATATTTT	CASRHPGHRSGNTIYF	NA	few	TRBJ1-3	TRBV4-1
TGTGCCAGCAGCCGGGGGGGGGGCATGGAGACCCAGTACTTC	CASSRGGGMETQYF	TRBD2	few	TRBJ2-5	TRBV7-2
TGTGCCAGCAGCGCTCCATCTAGAGATACGCAGTATTTT	CASSAPSRDTQYF	NA	many	TRBJ2-3	TRBV7-9
TGTGCCAGCAGATCGACGGGGGCCAACCAAGAGACCCAGTACTTC	CASRSTGANQETQYF	NA	NA	TRBJ2-5	TRBV28
TGTGCCAGCAGTGCGTTCGGGGGCGGGCAGTACTTC	CASSAFGGGQYF	NA	NA	TRBJ2-7	TRBV28
TGTGCCAGCAGCTCCCCCCTTCTCGCGGGAGGTTCCCTCGCAGATACGCAGTATTTT	CASSSPLLAGGSLADTQYF	TRBD2	NA	TRBJ2-3	TRBV6-1
TGTGCCATCAGTGAGTCGGGGGGGGGTGAGCAGTACTTC	CAISESGGGEQYF	TRBD2	many	TRBJ2-7	TRBV10-3
TGTGCCAGCAGCCTCTCCGGGACCTTCACCTACGAGCAGTACTTC	CASSLSGTFTYEQYF	NA	NA	TRBJ2-7	TRBV7-2
TGCAGTGCTAGAGATCGAGGGGGAGGGACTCATGAAAAACTGTTTTTT	CSARDRGGGTHEKLFF	NA	NA	TRBJ1-4	TRBV20-1
TGTGCCAGCAGTTACTCGGACTTGGACGGGGAGCTGTTTTTT	CASSYSDLDGELFF	NA	NA	TRBJ2-2	TRBV6-5
TGCAGTGCCCCCCCGGTTCGGAACACCGGGGAGCTGTTTTTT	CSAPPVRNTGELFF	NA	NA	TRBJ2-2	TRBV20-1
TGTGCCAGCAGTAAATCCGGGACTAGCGGGAGTTACGAGCAGTACTTC	CASSKSGTSGSYEQYF	TRBD2	NA	TRBJ2-7	TRBV6-1
TGTGCCAGCAGCCAAGTCGGGGGGGTGTCTCCCACCTACAATGAGCAGTTCTTC	CASSQVGGVSPTYNEQFF	TRBD2	NA	TRBJ2-1	TRBV3-1
TGTGCCAGCAGTTTATGGCTAGCGGGCTCCTACGAGCAGTACTTC	CASSLWLAGSYEQYF	TRBD2	NA	TRBJ2-7	TRBV28
TGCGCCAGCAGCCCTGGCCTAGGGGTCGGCAACATTCAGTACTTC	CASSPGLGVGNIQYF	NA	NA	TRBJ2-4	TRBV4-3
TGCGCCAGCAGCTTGGTGGGGGGCCGAGTTGGGGCCAACGTCCTGACTTTC	CASSLVGGRVGANVLTF	NA	NA	TRBJ2-6	TRBV5-1
TGTGCCACCAGTGATGGGGGAGCGACCCAGTACTTC	CATSDGGATQYF	NA	many	TRBJ2-5	TRBV24-1
TGTGCCAGCAGTTACTCCGAGCGGGAGGACCAAGAGACCCAGTACTTC	CASSYSEREDQETQYF	TRBD2	NA	TRBJ2-5	TRBV6-2/TRBV6-3
TGTGCCAGTAGGTGGGACAGGGGAGTCTCTGGGGCCAACGTCCTGACTTTC	CASRWDRGVSGANVLTF	TRBD1	NA	TRBJ2-6	TRBV19
TGTGCCAGCAGCCAAGCTGGGGCGCGAGATATTCAGTACTTC	CASSQAGARDIQYF	NA	NA	TRBJ2-4	TRBV14
TGCAGTGCTAGTAAAGCGGGGCGAGAGACCCAGTACTTC	CSASKAGRETQYF	TRBD2	few	TRBJ2-5	TRBV20-1
TGTGCCAGCAGAGAATCGACAGGGTCCCCCTCCTACGAGCAGTACTTC	CASRESTGSPSYEQYF	TRBD1	NA	TRBJ2-7	TRBV27
TGCAGCGTGGGAACTAGCGGGGGGCTATCGGAGACCCAGTACTTC	CSVGTSGGLSETQYF	TRBD2	many	TRBJ2-5	TRBV29-1
TGCAGTGCTTCGAGTCTCGGGACTAGCACAGATACGCAGTATTTT	CSASSLGTSTDTQYF	NA	many	TRBJ2-3	TRBV20-1
TGTGCCACCAGCAGAGATAGGGCAGGGAGAGAGACCCAGTACTTC	CATSRDRAGRETQYF	NA	few	TRBJ2-5	TRBV15
TGTGCCAGCACACTAAGGGCTCTACCCTCCTACAATGAGCAGTTCTTC	CASTLRALPSYNEQFF	NA	many	TRBJ2-1	TRBV6-1
TGTGCCAGCAGTAGATGGACAGGGGCCAGCTCCTACGAGCAGTACTTC	CASSRWTGASSYEQYF	TRBD1	NA	TRBJ2-7	TRBV28
TGTGCCAGCAGCCCGACAGAGGTACAAGAGACCCAGTACTTC	CASSPTEVQETQYF	NA	NA	TRBJ2-5	TRBV12-3/TRBV12-4
TGTGCCAGCTCACCAATGGGGACAGGAATTCGTGAGCAGTACTTC	CASSPMGTGIREQYF	TRBD1	few	TRBJ2-7	TRBV18
TGCAGTGCTTCAAGAGGGGGCGGGGAGCTGTTTTTT	CSASRGGGELFF	NA	few	TRBJ2-2	TRBV20-1
TGTGCCAGCAGCGGCGGGGGGCTGGGTCAAGAGACCCAGTACTTC	CASSGGGLGQETQYF	TRBD2	NA	TRBJ2-5	TRBV12-3/TRBV12-4
TGCAGTGCTTTACGGGGATTACCAGATACGCAGTATTTT	CSALRGLPDTQYF	NA	NA	TRBJ2-3	TRBV20-1
TGCAGTGCTAGAGAGGGACAGGGTTACGGCTACACCTTC	CSAREGQGYGYTF	TRBD1	many	TRBJ1-2	TRBV20-1
TGTGCCAGCAGCCCGGGACTAGCGGGGGCCAAAAACATTCAGTACTTC	CASSPGLAGAKNIQYF	TRBD2	few	TRBJ2-4	TRBV7-2
TGTGCCATCAGTGAGTCGACGCAGATCTATGGCTACACCTTC	CAISESTQIYGYTF	NA	few	TRBJ1-2	TRBV10-3
TGTGCCAGCAGCCAAGGGGCGGGAGCTTTGAATGAGCAGTTCTTC	CASSQGAGALNEQFF	TRBD2	many	TRBJ2-1	TRBV7-3
TGCGCCAGCAGCTTGGTAGGGTTCAGCTCCTACGAGCAGTACTTC	CASSLVGFSSYEQYF	NA	many	TRBJ2-7	TRBV5-1
TGCGCCAGCAGCTCCGGGACGGTCACCTACGAGCAGTACTTC	CASSSGTVTYEQYF	NA	NA	TRBJ2-7	TRBV5-1
TGTGCCACCCAGCAGGCTAGCGGAGCTAGAGAGCAGTACTTC	CATQQASGAREQYF	TRBD2	few	TRBJ2-7	TRBV6-2/TRBV6-3
TGTGCCAGCAGCCCGGGGGACAGGGGGCTTTTGGATACGCAGTATTTT	CASSPGDRGLLDTQYF	TRBD1	many	TRBJ2-3	TRBV12-3/TRBV12-4